This T cell receptor beta chain is drawn from a study of blood T cell repertoires in COVID-19. Study-level information: Donors in the United States, Italy and Spain gave samples during acute or convalescent COVID-19. Sample material is recorded as cDNA or gDNA derived from T cells, B-cell-depleted T cells, or PBMCs.

TCRdb's table, derived via immunoSEQ multiplex PCR, lists solely in-frame clones and lacks some. The sample has approximately 230,000 clones; 87% are singletons. Germline assignment: CDR1 LGHNA and CDR2 YSLEER. The CDR3 loop spans 15 amino acids. With V trimmed by 0 bases and J by 7 bases, 6 bases remained unmatched. This TCR came from a man aged 18 to 30 with active or convalescent COVID-19. Sequencing used peripheral blood. The rearrangement uses TRBV4-3 and TRBJ2-1, with 7 bases fitting TRBD2. CDR3 DNA: TGCGCCAGCAGCCAAGATCGGCTAGCGGCGAATGAGCAGTTCTTC. Encoded protein: CASSQDRLAANEQFF.